The 27 T cell receptor beta chains given below trace back to one sample, sequenced in a study of brain metastases from non-small cell lung cancer. The table came from immunoSEQ multiplex PCR; TCRdb's copy has only in-frame clones and leaves some out. This table has about 2,000 clones, about four fifths appearing once. Sequenced: tumor-adjacent normal tissue. The receptors originated from a donor at least 40 years old with non-small cell lung cancer.

This clone occurred a few times. This rearrangement joins TRBV6-5 to TRBJ2-7; the D gene is possibly TRBD2 (5 bases). This CDR3 is 15 amino acids long. Trimming pared 6 bases from V and 1 base from J, leaving 16 bases between. Looked up from germline, CDR1 is MNHEY and CDR2 is SVGAGI. In DNA form, the CDR3 reads TGTGCCAGCAGCCGCGGAAGGACGGGATCCTACGAGCAGTACTTC. Amino acids: CASSRGRTGSYEQYF.

A single count supports this clone. The sample holds other DNA sequences that translate to the same CDR3. The rearrangement links TRBV7-2 to TRBJ2-5, with 7 bases aligning to TRBD2. V dropped 5 bases and J dropped 5; count of bases not matched to a gene: 8. Germline loops: CDR1 SGHTA, CDR2 FQGNSA. The CDR3 consists of 14 residues. The CDR3 region has the DNA TGTGCCAGCAGCCCGGGGGGAGGCCGGGAGACCCAGTACTTC. This gives the protein CASSPGGGRETQYF.

The V and J genes are TRBV1 and TRBJ2-2; the D call of TRBD1 is as the table states it, not checked on the DNA. TRBV1 is a pseudogene segment. CDR3 length: 16 residues. The CDR3 bases are TGCACCAGCAGCCAAGACTGGGGGCTGGACACCGGAGAGCTGTTTTTT. Protein: CTSSQDWGLDTGELFF.

The chain combines TRBV27 with TRBJ2-1, with D possibly TRBD2 on 6 matching bases. V lost 6 bases to trimming and J lost 5 bases, with 17 bases between them. This CDR3 has 15 amino acids. Germline V gene lookup returns CDR1 MNHEY and CDR2 SMNVEV (reference sequence). Written as DNA, the CDR3 is TGTGCCAGCAGATCCAGGGAGGTGACACACAATGAGCAGTTCTTC. This encodes CASRSREVTHNEQFF.

The V and J genes are TRBV28 and TRBJ1-2; TRBD1 is a possible D gene (5 bases). The CDR3 is 17 amino acids. Trimming stripped 2 bases from V and 4 bases from J, with 20 bases between. Germline CDR1 MDHEN, CDR2 SYDVKM. The CDR3 nucleotides read TGTGCCAGCAGTTTACCGCAATGGGGGATACGTTTCTATGGCTACACCTTC. Protein: CASSLPQWGIRFYGYTF.

The chain has TRBV18 and TRBJ1-1; 8 nucleotides line up with TRBD1. The CDR3 loop spans 16 amino acids. From germline, CDR1 is KGHSH and CDR2 LQKENI. With V trimmed by 1 base and J by 4 bases, 8 bases remained unmatched. The DNA of the CDR3 is TGTGCCAGCTCACCACTATCTCAGGGGGCGGCCACTGAAGCTTTCTTT. Translation: CASSPLSQGAATEAFF. Full variable domain (rest looked up from reference TRBV18 and TRBJ1-1): NAGVMQNPRHLVRRRGQEARLRCSPMKGHSHVYWYRQLPEEGLKFMVYLQKENIIDESGMPKERFSAEFPKEGPSILRIQQVVRGDSAAYFCASSPLSQGAATEAFFGQGTRLTVV.

The chain recombines TRBV9 with TRBJ2-1; the D is unclear. There are 14 residues in the CDR3. CDR1 SGDLS and CDR2 YYNGEE come from the germline V gene. V dropped 0 bases and J dropped 5 bases, with 9 bases sitting between them. CDR3 in DNA: TGTGCCAGCAGCGTAGGGATAAGGGACAATGAGCAGTTCTTC. This encodes CASSVGIRDNEQFF.

The V gene is TRBV9, the J gene TRBJ2-5; 8 nucleotides agree with TRBD2. Germline V gene lookup returns CDR1 SGDLS and CDR2 YYNGEE. The CDR3 contains 16 residues. The V segment lost 0 bases and the J segment 4 bases; nucleotides outside the gene matches: 8. CDR3 bases: TGTGCCAGCAGCGTAGGAACGGGGGGGCCGGGAGAGACCCAGTACTTC. This gives the protein CASSVGTGGPGETQYF. Full variable domain (rest looked up from reference TRBV9 and TRBJ2-5): DSGVTQTPKHLITATGQRVTLRCSPRSGDLSVYWYQQSLDQGLQFLIQYYNGEERAKGNILERFSAQQFPDLHSELNLSSLELGDSALYFCASSVGTGGPGETQYFGPGTRLLVL.

V and J are TRBV28 and TRBJ2-7, with a possible D match to TRBD1 (6 bases). This CDR3 is built from 15 residues. Trimming took 5 bases from V and 3 from J, leaving 17 bases between them. From germline, CDR1 is MDHEN and CDR2 SYDVKM. The CDR3 here is CASSPQGLQYYEQYF. CDR3 DNA: TGTGCCAGCAGTCCTCAGGGGCTTCAGTACTACGAGCAGTACTTC.

In the case of this clone: This likely traces to a read error, being one base from a far larger clone. J is TRBJ1-2 and V is TRBV19; D may be TRBD1 (6 bases). The CDR3 has 13 residues. Germline assignment: CDR1 LNHDA and CDR2 SQIVND (reference sequence). CDR3 DNA: TGTGTCAGTAGTCCAGGGGAAGCGGTTGGCTACACCTTC. The encoded protein is CVSSPGEAVGYTF.

This clone was observed a few times. This rearrangement joins TRBV10-3 to TRBJ2-6; 11 nucleotides agree with TRBD1. Germline values: CDR1 ENHRY, CDR2 SYGVKD. The CDR3 length is 19 residues. Trimming cost V 2 bases and J 0 bases; bases outside gene matches: 6. CDR3: CAISEAGTGGISGANVLTF. Written as DNA, the CDR3 is TGTGCCATCAGTGAGGCCGGGACAGGGGGGATCTCTGGGGCCAACGTCCTGACTTTC.

This clone was detected only a few times. CDR3 DNA: TGCGCCAGCAGCGCCGGGACAGAGCAGGGGGAGCAGTACTTC. Translation: CASSAGTEQGEQYF. The rearrangement uses TRBV5-1 and TRBJ2-7; 7 bases are a match to TRBD1. The germline V gene has CDR1 SGHRS and CDR2 YFSETQ. This CDR3 has 14 amino acids. The V segment lost 4 bases and the J segment 7 bases; nucleotides outside the gene matches: 11.

A note on this clone: One end of the junction does not line up with germline, which may come from a read error. This sequence joins TRBV19 and TRBJ1-4; D remains ambiguous. The CDR3 has 14 amino acids. CDR1 and CDR2 (germline): LNHDA, SQIVND (reference sequence). Written as DNA, the CDR3 is TGTGCCAGTAATATACTCCGGGGAAGCGAAAAACTGTTTTTT. Translation gives CASNILRGSEKLFF.

The rearrangement uses TRBV7-2 and TRBJ2-3, with a possible D match to TRBD2 (5 bases). V gave up 4 bases and J gave up 5 bases, with 16 bases separating them. From germline, CDR1 is SGHTA and CDR2 FQGNSA. The CDR3 consists of 15 residues. The CDR3 nucleotides are TGTGCCAGCAGCTCGCGGGTCCTTGGTAAAGATACGCAGTATTTT. Residues: CASSSRVLGKDTQYF.

This clone showed up just once. One junction end does not reproduce the germline sequence, and a read error may be involved. Other DNA sequences in the sample encode the same CDR3. The rearrangement uses TRBV2 and TRBJ2-2; 7 bases agree with TRBD1. The CDR3 contains 14 residues. CDR1 and CDR2 (germline): SNHLY, FYNNEI. DNA of the CDR3: TGTGAAGGGGGCAGAGGAGCTTCGCTCGGGGAGTTGTTTTTT. It is translated as CEGGRGASLGELFF.

This rearrangement joins TRBV28 to TRBJ1-6; maybe TRBD1 (6 bases). The V gene's germline CDR1 is MDHEN and CDR2 SYDVKM. The V end lost 4 bases, the J end lost 0 bases, and 19 bases lay between the germline ends. The CDR3 is 19 residues long. CDR3 residues: CASSSPETGLSSYNSPLHF. Written as DNA, the CDR3 is TGTGCCAGCAGTTCCCCCGAGACAGGATTGAGCTCCTATAATTCACCCCTCCACTTT.

This sequence joins TRBV7-2 and TRBJ1-1, with no clear D. This CDR3 has 14 amino acids. The germline V gene has CDR1 SGHTA and CDR2 FQGNSA. Deletions cut 2 bases from V and 8 bases from J, with 15 bases between. CDR3 DNA sequence: TGTGCCAGCAGCTTATCTACCTTGGGCCTAGAAGCTTTCTTT. Amino acid sequence: CASSLSTLGLEAFF. Complete variable domain (other parts from reference TRBV7-2 and TRBJ1-1): GAGVSQSPSNKVTEKGKDVELRCDPISGHTALYWYRQSLGQGLEFLIYFQGNSAPDKSGLPSDRFSAERTGGSVSTLTIQRTQQEDSAVYLCASSLSTLGLEAFFGQGTRLTVV.

This clone came up a few times. The sample holds other DNA sequences that translate to the same CDR3. The CDR3 DNA follows: TGCAGCGTTGAAGAACAAGGGGCGCAGCGCGAGCAGTACTTC. Amino acids: CSVEEQGAQREQYF. This rearrangement joins TRBV29-1 to TRBJ2-7; possible D gene TRBD1, 5 bases. Germline-derived CDR1 and CDR2 are SQVTM and ANQGSEA. V lost 0 bases and J 6 bases, leaving 15 bases between the germline ends. The CDR3 consists of 14 residues.

J is TRBJ1-1 and V is TRBV3-1 (or the pseudogene TRBV3-2); 7 bases are a match to TRBD1. The junction had 8 bases not matched to a gene; V was cut back by 0 bases and J by 10 bases. This CDR3 contains 14 residues. CDR1 LGHDT and CDR2 YNNKEL come from the germline V gene (reference sequence). The CDR3 DNA reads TGTGCCAGCAGCCAAGATGGCAGGGGGGGGCCAGCTTTCTTT. The encoded protein is CASSQDGRGGPAFF.

Note on this clone: This may be a read error: a much more frequent sequence differs by one nucleotide. The sample contains more than one DNA sequence encoding this CDR3. Written as DNA, the CDR3 is TGTGCCAGCAGTTTAAGCGGGGGGGCCCAAAATGAACAGTTCTTC. This sequence encodes CASSLSGGAQNEQFF. V usage is TRBV27 and J usage is TRBJ2-1; 10 nucleotides line up with TRBD2. Germline V gene data show CDR1 as MNHEY and CDR2 as SMNVEV (reference sequence). The CDR3 consists of 15 residues.

This clone was detected only once. The chain carries TRBV4-3 and TRBJ2-1, with TRBD2 matching 7 bases. The CDR3 contains 16 residues. In germline, CDR1 is LGHNA, CDR2 YSLEER. V dropped 2 bases and J dropped 5; count of bases not matched to a gene: 9. CDR3 region: CASSQRHGGGNNEQFF. The CDR3 coding sequence is TGCGCCAGCAGCCAAAGGCATGGCGGGGGAAACAATGAGCAGTTCTTC.

In the case of this clone: Other DNA sequences in this sample translate to the same CDR3. This chain connects TRBV5-6 to TRBJ2-2, with 7 bases that match TRBD2. Germline V CDR1 and CDR2: SGHDT, YYEEEE. The length of the CDR3 is 15 residues. V shed 8 bases, J shed 8 bases, and the junction held 15 bases outside the gene matches. CDR3 loop: CASTTSDLRAGELFF. DNA of the CDR3: TGTGCCAGTACTACTAGCGACTTGAGGGCTGGGGAGCTGTTTTTT.

The gene calls are TRBV27 and TRBJ2-4, with 7 nucleotides matching TRBD2. Germline trimming cut 5 bases from V and 8 bases from J; bases unmatched to any gene: 9. The germline CDR1 and CDR2 sequences are MNHEY and SMNVEV (reference sequence). The CDR3 totals 14 residues. The DNA for the CDR3 is TGTGCCAGCAGTCCCCTGTCGGGGAGGGACATTCAGTACTTC. Translating gives CASSPLSGRDIQYF.

Only one count was recorded for this clone. The junction does not match germline at one end; this may be a read error. The genes are TRBV12-3 or TRBV12-4 and TRBJ2-2, with D possibly being TRBD2 (5 bases). The CDR3 sequence is 11 residues long. The CDR3 sequence is CVSGRRGELFF. The CDR3, as DNA: TGTGTCAGCGGTCGTCGCGGGGAGCTGTTTTTT.

This rearrangement joins TRBV28 to TRBJ2-7; 9 bases line up with TRBD1. Germline V gives CDR1 MDHEN, CDR2 SYDVKM. The junction had 5 bases not matched to a gene; V was cut back by 5 bases and J by 3 bases. The CDR3 runs 14 residues. The CDR3 here is CASSPTTGGYEQYF. CDR3 in DNA: TGTGCCAGCAGTCCCACGACAGGGGGCTACGAGCAGTACTTC. Variable domain in full (rest from reference TRBV28 and TRBJ2-7): DVKVTQSSRYLVKRTGEKVFLECVQDMDHENMFWYRQDPGLGLRLIYFSYDVKMKEKGDIPEGYSVSREKKERFSLILESASTNQTSMYLCASSPTTGGYEQYFGPGTRLTVT.

J is TRBJ2-7 and V is TRBV12-3 or TRBV12-4; D gene uncertain. V was trimmed by 6 bases and J by 4 bases, leaving 7 bases between them. The CDR3 runs 11 residues. Here the CDR3 DNA reads TGTGCCAGCAGCGACGGATACGAGCAGTACTTC. Translated, it gives CASSDGYEQYF.

About this clone itself: An end of the junction differs from the germline gene, which may be a read error. This rearrangement joins TRBV18 to TRBJ2-3; D perhaps matches TRBD2 (6 bases). The CDR3 loop spans 15 amino acids. Germline V gene data show CDR1 as KGHSH and CDR2 as LQKENI. CDR3 nucleotides: TGTGCCAGCTCTTCACTAGCAGTCAGCACAGATACACAGTATTTT. Amino acid sequence: CASSSLAVSTDTQYF.